These T cell receptor beta chains were read from a single sample in a study of blood T cell repertoires in COVID-19. Method: immunoSEQ multiplex PCR; TCRdb's copy keeps in-frame clones and lacks some. The table shows 360,000 or so clones, with about 88% occurring only once. The sample taken for sequencing was PBMCs or T cells enriched from blood (not recorded which). Receptors originate from a woman in her twenties or thirties who had been exposed to COVID-19. Both conserved end residues are part of each CDR3. A D gene is named only where the DNA matches it firmly. Clone size is given for some rows only: seen once, a few or many times, or a class if the clone is expanded.

- | TRBJ2-3 | TRBV30 | - | CAWSSSGTDTQYF | TGTGCCTGGAGTTCGTCAGGGACAGATACGCAGTATTTT
TRBD2 | TRBJ2-5 | TRBV28 | - | CASTLRRERETQYF | TGTGCCAGCACCTTGAGGCGGGAGAGGGAGACCCAGTACTTC
TRBD2 | TRBJ2-5 | TRBV5-6 | - | CASSPWGVGAGGQETQYF | TGTGCCAGCAGCCCCTGGGGGGTAGGAGCGGGAGGGCAAGAGACCCAGTACTTC
TRBD2 | TRBJ2-5 | TRBV28 | - | CASGRVAGWVKTQYF | TGTGCCAGCGGACGGGTAGCGGGATGGGTGAAGACCCAGTACTTC
- | TRBJ2-7 | TRBV30 | - | CAWSSPMGLHEGEQYF | TGTGCCTGGAGTTCCCCTATGGGACTGCATGAAGGGGAGCAGTACTTC
TRBD2 | TRBJ2-3 | TRBV30 | - | CAWSGARVAGFTDTQYF | TGTGCCTGGAGTGGGGCGAGAGTAGCGGGTTTCACAGATACGCAGTATTTT
TRBD2 | TRBJ2-3 | TRBV27 | - | CASSLGVAGHTDTQYF | TGTGCCAGCAGTTTAGGGGTAGCGGGACACACAGATACGCAGTATTTT
TRBD1 | TRBJ2-7 | TRBV10-2 | - | CASSEPGTAYEQYF | TGCGCCAGCAGTGAGCCTGGGACAGCCTACGAGCAGTACTTC
TRBD1 | TRBJ1-1 | TRBV5-1 | once | CASSWDSGTEAFF | TGCGCCAGCAGCTGGGACAGCGGGACTGAAGCTTTCTTT
- | TRBJ2-1 | TRBV18 | - | CASSPPGNEQFF | TGTGCCAGCTCACCGCCGGGAAATGAGCAGTTCTTC
TRBD2 | TRBJ2-5 | TRBV4-1 | once | CASSQASGPPQETQYF | TGCGCCAGCAGCCAGGCTAGCGGGCCTCCACAAGAGACCCAGTACTTC
- | TRBJ2-7 | TRBV27 | - | CASRVGELYEQYF | TGTGCCAGCAGGGTCGGTGAGCTTTACGAGCAGTACTTC
- | TRBJ2-7 | TRBV28 | - | CASSLSQRRYEQYF | TGTGCCAGCAGTTTGTCACAGAGGAGGTACGAGCAGTACTTC
TRBD2 | TRBJ2-2 | TRBV19 | - | CASRRTGTSGTGELFF | TGTGCCAGCCGGAGGACCGGGACTAGCGGCACCGGGGAGCTGTTTTTT
TRBD1 | TRBJ2-3 | TRBV4-1 | - | CASSQEGTGGLNTQYF | TGCGCCAGCAGCCAAGAAGGGACAGGGGGTCTAAATACGCAGTATTTT
TRBD1 | TRBJ2-2 | TRBV10-1 | few | CASRPDRLNTGELFF | TGCGCCAGCAGGCCGGACAGGTTGAACACCGGGGAGCTGTTTTTT
TRBD2 | TRBJ2-7 | TRBV18 | - | CASSPKHWLAGLTYEQYF | TGTGCCAGCTCACCGAAACATTGGTTAGCGGGACTTACCTACGAGCAGTACTTC
TRBD1 | TRBJ2-7 | TRBV9 | - | CASSVDGGQRFYEQYF | TGTGCCAGCAGCGTAGATGGGGGACAGCGATTCTACGAGCAGTACTTC
TRBD1 | TRBJ2-1 | TRBV29-1 | - | CSVEDMGTVYNEQFF | TGCAGCGTTGAAGATATGGGGACAGTTTACAATGAGCAGTTCTTC
- | TRBJ2-3 | TRBV7-8 | - | CASRRQGPLDTQYF | TGTGCCAGTCGTCGACAAGGCCCTCTGGATACGCAGTATTTT
TRBD1 | TRBJ1-1 | TRBV7-8 | - | CASGPGQGAGTEAFF | TGTGCCAGCGGACCGGGACAGGGGGCAGGCACTGAAGCTTTCTTT
- | TRBJ1-5 | TRBV30 | - | CAWSVLTFNQPQHF | TGTGCCTGGAGTGTACTCACTTTTAATCAGCCCCAGCATTTT
TRBD2 | TRBJ2-1 | TRBV5-1 | - | CASSLGGTSGSSSYNEQFF | TGCGCCAGCAGCTTGGGGGGGACTAGCGGGAGTTCGTCCTACAATGAGCAGTTCTTC